These T cell receptor beta chains were read from a single sample in a study of blood T cell repertoires in COVID-19. TCRdb's copy holds only in-frame clones and misses some; the assay was immunoSEQ multiplex PCR. The sample yields approximately 200,000 clones, approximately 80% seen once. Sequencing used PBMCs or T cells enriched from blood (not recorded which). The receptor source for this set is a man aged 60 to 69 who had recovered from COVID-19. CDR3s include the opening cysteine and the closing phenylalanine or tryptophan. The D gene is left open where the match is weak. Rows may omit the clone size; those that give it use once, few, many or a size class.

v_gene	d_gene	abundance	j_gene	CDR3nt	CDR3aa
TRBV19	TRBD1	few	TRBJ1-5	TGTGCCAGTAGTCAGGACAGGGACCAGCCCCAGCATTTT	CASSQDRDQPQHF
TRBV5-1	NA	NA	TRBJ1-6	TGCGCCAGCAGCTTGACCGGGAGGCAAGATTCACCCCTCCACTTT	CASSLTGRQDSPLHF
TRBV7-8	NA	NA	TRBJ2-7	TGTGCCAGCAGCGTTACCTACGAGCAGTACTTC	CASSVTYEQYF
TRBV30	NA	NA	TRBJ2-7	TGTGCCTGGAGTGTCTCGGGGAGGAGCTCCTACGAGCAGTACTTC	CAWSVSGRSSYEQYF
TRBV5-1	NA	NA	TRBJ2-3	TGCGCCAGCAGCTTGACTACAGATACGCAGTATTTT	CASSLTTDTQYF
TRBV11-3	TRBD1	NA	TRBJ2-7	TGTGCCAGCAGCTTCGGGACAGGGGAGAAATACGAGCAGTACTTC	CASSFGTGEKYEQYF
TRBV11-3	TRBD1	few	TRBJ1-1	TGTGCCAGCAGCTATCAGGGGGCCTCGGTGAACACTGAAGCTTTCTTT	CASSYQGASVNTEAFF
TRBV6-5	TRBD1	NA	TRBJ2-2	TGTGCCAGCAGTTACCGGACAGGGGCCACCGGGGAGCTGTTTTTT	CASSYRTGATGELFF
TRBV5-5	NA	once	TRBJ1-5	TGTGCCAGCAGCTTGGATACCCAGGGCCAGCCCCAGCATTTT	CASSLDTQGQPQHF
TRBV2	NA	few	TRBJ1-2	TGTGCCAGCCTACTGGGGGCAAAGGGCTACACCTTC	CASLLGAKGYTF
TRBV18	TRBD2	NA	TRBJ2-7	TGTGCCAGCTCACCACTAGCGGGGGTATCCTACGAGCAGTACTTC	CASSPLAGVSYEQYF
TRBV10-3	TRBD1	NA	TRBJ2-7	TGTGCCATCAGATCGACAGGGGGCTCCTCCTACGAGCAGTACTTC	CAIRSTGGSSYEQYF
TRBV15	TRBD2	NA	TRBJ2-1	TGTGCCACCAGCAGAGGAGCGGGGGCCCCCTACAATGAGCAGTTCTTC	CATSRGAGAPYNEQFF
TRBV19	TRBD1	NA	TRBJ2-7	TGTGCCAGTAGAAGACAGGGGAGGCACGAGCAGTACTTC	CASRRQGRHEQYF
TRBV27	TRBD1	few	TRBJ2-7	TGTGCCAGCCCTCTGGGACAGGGGGCTTACGAGCAGTACTTC	CASPLGQGAYEQYF
TRBV5-6	TRBD1	NA	TRBJ1-2	TGTGCCAGCAGCTTAGGCACAGGGGTTGGCTACACCTTC	CASSLGTGVGYTF